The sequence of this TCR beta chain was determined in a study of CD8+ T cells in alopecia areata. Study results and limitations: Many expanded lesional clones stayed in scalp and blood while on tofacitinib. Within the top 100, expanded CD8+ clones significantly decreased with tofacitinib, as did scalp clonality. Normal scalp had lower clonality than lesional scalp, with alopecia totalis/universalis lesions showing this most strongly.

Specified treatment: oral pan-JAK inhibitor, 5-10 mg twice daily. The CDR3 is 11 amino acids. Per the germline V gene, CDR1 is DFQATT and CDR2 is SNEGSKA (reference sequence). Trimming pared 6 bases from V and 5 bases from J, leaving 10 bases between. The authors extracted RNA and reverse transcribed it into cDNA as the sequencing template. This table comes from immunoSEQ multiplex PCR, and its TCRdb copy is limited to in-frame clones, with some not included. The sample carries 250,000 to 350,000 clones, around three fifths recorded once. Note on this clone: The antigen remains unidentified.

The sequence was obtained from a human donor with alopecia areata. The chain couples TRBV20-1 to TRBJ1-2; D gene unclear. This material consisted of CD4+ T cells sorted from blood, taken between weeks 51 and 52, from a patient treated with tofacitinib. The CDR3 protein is CSAPIEYGYTF. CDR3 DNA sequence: TGCAGTGCCCCGATTGAGTATGGCTACACCTTC.